These 22 T cell receptor beta chains were sequenced from one sample in a study of OX40 agonist ivuxolimab in advanced cancers. Generated by immunoSEQ multiplex PCR, the TCRdb table keeps only in-frame clones and is missing some. The sample holds roughly 38,000 clones, 74% seen once. The input for sequencing was CD4+ or CD8+ T cells sorted from blood, taken in a trial of the OX40 agonist ivuxolimab. The receptor source for this set is an adult with an advanced solid tumor such as melanoma, head and neck, liver or kidney cancer.

The J gene is TRBJ2-3, the V gene TRBV18; the D gene is possibly TRBD1 (6 bases). Germline loops: CDR1 KGHSH, CDR2 LQKENI. The length of the CDR3 is 16 residues. V was pared by 0 bases and J by 2 bases, with 12 bases between. CDR3 nucleotide sequence: TGTGCCAGCTCACCACCCCAGGGGTGGGTCACAGATACGCAGTATTTT. This encodes CASSPPQGWVTDTQYF.

In this sample, this clone is medium-sized. The rearrangement joins TRBV7-2 to TRBJ1-3; D is undetermined. Germline V CDR1 and CDR2: SGHTA, FQGNSA. This CDR3 contains 15 residues. Trimming stripped 2 bases from V and 0 bases from J, with 8 bases between. CDR3 protein: CASSLTTYSGNTIYF. CDR3 DNA: TGTGCCAGCAGCTTAACCACTTACTCTGGAAACACCATATATTTT. Together with reference TRBV7-2 and TRBJ1-3, the CDR3 gives the full variable domain: GAGVSQSPSNKVTEKGKDVELRCDPISGHTALYWYRQSLGQGLEFLIYFQGNSAPDKSGLPSDRFSAERTGGSVSTLTIQRTQQEDSAVYLCASSLTTYSGNTIYFGEGSWLTVV.

This clone appeared once. The chain is built from TRBV4-2 and TRBJ1-2; D uncertain. CDR1 and CDR2 (germline): LGHNA, YNFKEQ. The CDR3 sequence is 13 residues long. V dropped 0 bases and J dropped 4 bases, with 6 bases sitting between them. The CDR3 DNA sequence: TGTGCCAGCAGCCAAGACAGAATCTATGGCTACACCTTC. Its protein product is CASSQDRIYGYTF.

The chain couples TRBV7-9 to TRBJ1-5, with a tentative D call TRBD1 (5 bases). Germline CDR1 reads SEHNR; CDR2 reads FQNEAQ (reference sequence). The V and J ends lost 4 bases and 8 bases respectively, with 21 bases between them. The CDR3 is 16 amino acids. CDR3 nucleotides: TGTGCCAGCAGCTCTGGGGCCGGTTCCAATCTTGAGCCCCAGCATTTT. Translation gives CASSSGAGSNLEPQHF.

The rearrangement uses TRBV10-1 and TRBJ1-2; tentative D call: TRBD1 (5 bases). CDR1 is WNHNN, CDR2 SYGVQD, per germline (reference sequence). The V and J ends lost 4 bases and 6 bases respectively, with 12 bases between them. The length of the CDR3 is 13 residues. For the CDR3, the DNA is TGCGCCAGCAGTGCTGACAGCGCCCATGGCTACACCTTC. Translated, it gives CASSADSAHGYTF.

The chain carries TRBV4-1 and TRBJ2-1; 10 bases line up with TRBD2. The ends lost 4 bases at V and 5 bases at J; junction bases unmatched: 14. Germline CDR1 reads MGHRA; CDR2 reads YSYEKL. The CDR3 extends over 18 amino acids. The DNA for the CDR3 is TGCGCCAGCAGCCCCTGGACTAGCGGCTCCCTAAAAGACAATGAGCAGTTCTTC. Translation: CASSPWTSGSLKDNEQFF.

The J gene is TRBJ2-3, the V gene TRBV6-6; the D is unclear. Between the trimmed V and J ends, which lost 2 bases and 5 bases, there was a span of 8 bases. Germline V gene sequence: CDR1 MNHNY, CDR2 SVGAGI (reference sequence). The CDR3 covers 13 residues. This CDR3 is CASSYDLRDTQYF. The CDR3 nucleotides are TGTGCCAGCAGTTACGATCTGCGAGATACGCAGTATTTT.

This chain joins TRBV10-3 and TRBJ1-1, with 7 bases lining up with TRBD1. J lost 5 bases, V lost 2 bases, and 5 bases had no gene match. The length of the CDR3 is 14 residues. CDR1 and CDR2 (germline): ENHRY, SYGVKD. The DNA of the CDR3 is TGTGCCATCAGTGAGACAACAGGGGATACTGAAGCTTTCTTT. Protein: CAISETTGDTEAFF.

The genes are TRBV30 and TRBJ2-5; D is tentatively TRBD1 or TRBD2 (5 bases each). The closer fit of TRBJ2-7 to the DNA end suggests the J call may be wrong. This CDR3 contains 14 residues. Germline V gives CDR1 GTSNPN, CDR2 SVGIG (reference sequence). The CDR3 spells CAWSPGPSSYEQYF. The CDR3 coding sequence is TGTGCCTGGAGTCCGGGACCAAGCTCCTACGAGCAGTACTTC.

This chain joins TRBV4-1 and TRBJ2-6, with D hard to call. The V gene lost 0 bases and the J gene lost 4 bases, with 19 bases spanning the gap. The CDR3 extends over 19 amino acids. Germline assignment: CDR1 MGHRA and CDR2 YSYEKL. CDR3 amino acids: CASSQDFNYSPGGANVLTF. As DNA, the CDR3 is TGCGCCAGCAGCCAAGATTTTAATTACAGTCCAGGCGGGGCCAACGTCCTGACTTTC.

The V gene is TRBV9, the J gene TRBJ2-5; 8 bases agree with TRBD2. Trimming removed 0 bases from V and 5 bases from J; junction bases left unmatched: 3. The CDR3 runs 14 residues. In germline, CDR1 is SGDLS, CDR2 YYNGEE. DNA of the CDR3: TGTGCCAGCAGCGTAGCTCCTAGCGGGGAGACCCAGTACTTC. It translates to CASSVAPSGETQYF.

The CDR3 loop reads CSVQGPWDTEAFF. The CDR3 DNA is TGCAGCGTTCAGGGCCCATGGGACACTGAAGCTTTCTTT. The rearrangement joins TRBV29-1 to TRBJ1-1; weak D call: TRBD1 (5 bases). The CDR3 sequence is 13 residues long. Trimming took off 5 bases at V and 3 bases at J, with 13 bases between the two ends. CDR1 and CDR2 (germline): SQVTM, ANQGSEA.

The chain is built from TRBV19 and TRBJ1-5, with 9 bases fitting TRBD1. The CDR3 extends over 16 amino acids. Germline V gives CDR1 LNHDA, CDR2 SQIVND (reference sequence). Unmatched junction bases numbered 12, after V lost 4 bases and J lost 8 bases. The CDR3 spells CASSKQGQGGWEPQHF. The CDR3 nucleotides are TGTGCCAGTAGTAAGCAGGGACAGGGCGGTTGGGAGCCCCAGCATTTT.

By sample share, this clone is medium-sized. The chain uses TRBV2 and TRBJ1-6; no clear D gene. The germline V gene encodes CDR1 SNHLY and CDR2 FYNNEI. This CDR3 region has 13 residues. Trimming removed 7 bases at V and 11 bases at J, with 15 bases between. CDR3 region: CASTGGYGTPLHF. The CDR3 nucleotides are TGTGCCAGCACAGGAGGGTACGGAACACCCCTCCACTTT. The whole variable domain, filled in from reference TRBV2 and TRBJ1-6, reads EPEVTQTPSHQVTQMGQEVILRCVPISNHLYFYWYRQILGQKVEFLVSFYNNEISEKSEIFDDQFSVERPDGSNFTLKIRSTKLEDSAMYFCASTGGYGTPLHFGNGTRLTVT.

This clone appeared a single time. The rearrangement uses TRBV27 and TRBJ1-3, with no clear D. CDR1 and CDR2 (germline): MNHEY, SMNVEV (reference sequence). V lost 2 bases, J lost 1 base, and 3 bases lay in between. The CDR3 is 13 residues long. CDR3 DNA sequence: TGTGCCAGCAGTTTAGGGTCTGGAAACACCATATATTTT. Protein product: CASSLGSGNTIYF.

In its sample, this clone was seen a few times. The chain couples TRBV10-3 to TRBJ1-1; D call uncertain. V lost 10 bases and J lost 1, with 10 bases in between. CDR1 is ENHRY and CDR2 is SYGVKD in the germline V gene. CDR3 length: 12 residues. The CDR3 loop reads CATLAGNTEAFF. The DNA for the CDR3 is TGTGCCACTCTAGCAGGGAACACTGAAGCTTTCTTT.

This rearrangement joins TRBV4-1 to TRBJ2-2; D might be TRBD2 (5 bases). Germline V lookup: CDR1 MGHRA, CDR2 YSYEKL. The V end lost 1 base, the J end lost 5 bases, and 11 bases lay between the germline ends. This CDR3 contains 15 residues. This CDR3 is CASSQGPSGTGELFF. The DNA for the CDR3 is TGCGCCAGCAGCCAAGGCCCCTCGGGAACCGGGGAGCTGTTTTTT.

The chain is built from TRBV28 and TRBJ2-5, with TRBD1 identical over 7 bases. The assigned J gene may be wrong: the sequence end matches TRBJ2-7 better. The CDR3 extends over 13 amino acids. Looked up from germline, CDR1 is MDHEN and CDR2 is SYDVKM. DNA for the CDR3: TGTGCCAGCACCTCCGGGACAGCCTACGAGCAGTACTTC. This codes for CASTSGTAYEQYF.

This clone was recorded once. The chain employs TRBV7-8 and TRBJ2-3; 12 bases are shared with TRBD1. CDR3 size: 14 residues. CDR1 and CDR2 from the germline V gene are SGHVS and FQNEAQ. CDR3 in amino acids: CVVSRDRGLDTQYF. In DNA, the CDR3 is TGTGTCGTATCAAGGGACAGGGGGCTTGATACGCAGTATTTT.

This rearrangement joins TRBV2 to TRBJ1-5; 7 bases agree with TRBD1. The V gene end was trimmed by 6 bases and the J gene end by 0 bases; junction bases not matched to a gene: 5. CDR1 is SNHLY and CDR2 is FYNNEI in the germline V gene. CDR3 length: 15 residues. The CDR3 DNA sequence: TGTGCCAGCAGAACAGGGGAATATAGCAATCAGCCCCAGCATTTT. Translating it yields CASRTGEYSNQPQHF.

The chain recombines TRBV6-5 with TRBJ1-5; TRBD1 aligns across 9 bases. V shed 4 bases, J shed 6 bases, and the junction held 7 bases outside the gene matches. Looked up from germline, CDR1 is MNHEY and CDR2 is SVGAGI. The CDR3 has 15 amino acids. This chain's CDR3 is CASSLAGTGTQPQHF. As DNA, the CDR3 is TGTGCCAGCAGTTTGGCCGGGACAGGGACTCAGCCCCAGCATTTT.

V usage is TRBV5-8 and J usage is TRBJ2-2; D is unclear. Germline V gene data show CDR1 as SGHTS and CDR2 as YDEGEE. V dropped 4 bases and J dropped 6 bases, with 10 bases sitting between them. This CDR3 region has 13 residues. CDR3 residues: CASSLGGAGELFF. CDR3 nucleotides: TGTGCCAGCAGCCTGGGCGGTGCCGGGGAGCTGTTTTTT.